The 26 T cell receptor beta chains listed next were all sequenced from one sample in a study of blood T cell repertoires in COVID-19 (dated by TCRdb to 2018 to 2021). Libraries came from the immunoSEQ multiplex PCR assay. The immuneACCESS repertoire file appears here via TCRdb, limited to in-frame rearrangements. These files lack a portion of the clones; in checked studies, under half of the deficit traces to unresolved V genes, and the cause of the others is not known. The sample table records about 160,000 clones; around 80% of these occur just once. The ten most abundant clones make up 22% of the sample. Sequenced: peripheral blood. Receptors were obtained from a woman aged 80 or older with acute or convalescent COVID-19.

V usage is TRBV28 and J usage is TRBJ1-1, with D possibly being TRBD1 (5 bases). The CDR3 covers 16 residues. The V gene lost 3 bases and the J gene lost 4 bases, with 18 bases spanning the gap. The germline gives CDR1 MDHEN, CDR2 SYDVKM. CDR3 loop: CASSLSTQGWGTEAFF. The CDR3 coding sequence is TGTGCCAGCAGTTTGTCCACCCAGGGATGGGGCACTGAAGCTTTCTTT.

The J gene is TRBJ1-6, the V gene TRBV2; D remains unclear. The CDR3 is 15 amino acids. The V end was cut by 6 bases, the J end by 10 bases, with 19 bases between. CDR1 SNHLY and CDR2 FYNNEI come from the germline V gene. The CDR3: CASSGRSPGGSPLHF. CDR3 bases: TGTGCCAGCAGCGGGCGGAGTCCAGGAGGGTCACCCCTCCACTTT.

This clone turned up a few times. The chain has TRBV2 and TRBJ1-2; D possibly corresponds to TRBD1 (5 bases). The germline gives CDR1 SNHLY, CDR2 FYNNEI. The CDR3 consists of 17 residues. V was trimmed by 3 bases and J by 0 bases, leaving 17 bases between them. The CDR3 nucleotides are TGTGCCAGCAGTGATGGGGTTGGGACTGGAGCTAACTATGGCTACACCTTC. The encoded protein is CASSDGVGTGANYGYTF.

The chain couples TRBV5-6 to TRBJ2-5, with D unclear. V lost 0 bases and J 1 base, leaving 7 bases between the germline ends. Germline V CDR1 and CDR2: SGHDT, YYEEEE. This CDR3 is 14 amino acids long. The DNA of the CDR3 is TGTGCCAGCAGCTTGGTGCGGATCCAAGAGACCCAGTACTTC. It specifies CASSLVRIQETQYF. The whole variable domain, remainder taken from reference TRBV5-6 and TRBJ2-5, is DAGVTQSPTHLIKTRGQQVTLRCSPKSGHDTVSWYQQALGQGPQFIFQYYEEEERQRGNFPDRFSGHQFPNYSSELNVNALLLGDSALYLCASSLVRIQETQYFGPGTRLLVL.

In DNA form, the CDR3 reads TGTGCCAGCTCACCACGAGGGAACACCGGGGAGCTGTTTTTT. It translates to CASSPRGNTGELFF. The genes are TRBV18 and TRBJ2-2; D gene unclear. Germline lookup yields CDR1 KGHSH and CDR2 LQKENI. The V gene lost 1 base and the J gene lost 1 base, with 4 bases spanning the gap. CDR3 size: 14 residues.

V is TRBV1 and J is TRBJ1-5; the table's D gene call, TRBD1, was not cross checked with the DNA. TRBV1 is tagged as a pseudogene. The CDR3 is 15 amino acids. CDR3 nucleotide sequence: TGCACCAGCAGCCAAGCCGGACAGAGCCTTCAGCCCCAGCATTTT. Protein: CTSSQAGQSLQPQHF.

The chain joins TRBV2 to TRBJ1-2; D might be TRBD1 (5 bases). Germline loops: CDR1 SNHLY, CDR2 FYNNEI. V lost 3 bases and J lost 5, with 7 bases in between. This CDR3 region has 12 residues. The CDR3 loop is CASSETDYGYTF. DNA for the CDR3: TGTGCCAGCAGTGAGACAGATTATGGCTACACCTTC. The full variable domain, completed using reference TRBV2 and TRBJ1-2, is EPEVTQTPSHQVTQMGQEVILRCVPISNHLYFYWYRQILGQKVEFLVSFYNNEISEKSEIFDDQFSVERPDGSNFTLKIRSTKLEDSAMYFCASSETDYGYTFGSGTRLTVV.

V gene TRBV20-1 combines with J gene TRBJ2-1; TRBD2 aligns across 8 bases. The CDR3 is 14 residues long. Germline lookup yields CDR1 DFQATT and CDR2 SNEGSKA (reference sequence). Germline trimming cut 3 bases from V and 2 bases from J; bases unmatched to any gene: 3. The CDR3 nucleotides are TGCAGTGCTAGTGGAGCGGGAGCCTACAATGAGCAGTTCTTC. Residues: CSASGAGAYNEQFF.

The gene calls are TRBV18 and TRBJ2-1, with 12 bases lining up with TRBD1. The germline V gene has CDR1 KGHSH and CDR2 LQKENI. The V and J ends lost 3 bases and 4 bases, in that order; junction bases with no gene match: 1. The length of the CDR3 is 15 residues. The chain's CDR3 is CASSPGQGAYNEQFF. CDR3 DNA: TGTGCCAGCTCACCGGGACAGGGGGCTTACAATGAGCAGTTCTTC.

The gene calls are TRBV7-6 and TRBJ2-1; TRBD2 agrees at 8 bases. The CDR3 extends over 17 amino acids. Germline-derived CDR1 and CDR2 are SGHVS and FNYEAQ. J gave up 3 bases and V 1 base, and 8 bases lay outside the gene matches. The CDR3 sequence is CASSLVPQSGSYNEQFF. The CDR3, as DNA: TGTGCCAGCAGCTTAGTCCCCCAGAGCGGGAGCTACAATGAGCAGTTCTTC.

The chain couples TRBV12-3 or TRBV12-4 to TRBJ1-1; TRBD1 is a possible D gene (6 bases). Trimming pared 4 bases from V and 6 bases from J, leaving 12 bases between. CDR3 size: 13 residues. In DNA, the CDR3 is TGTGCCAGCAGTTCAGGGGCTTGGTCTGAAGCTTTCTTT. This gives the protein CASSSGAWSEAFF.

The chain couples TRBV6-4 to TRBJ1-2; D might be TRBD1 (6 bases). The CDR3 has 15 residues. CDR1 and CDR2 (germline): MRHNA, SNTAGT. Trimming pared 2 bases from V and 4 bases from J, leaving 14 bases between. The DNA for the CDR3 is TGTGCCAGCAGTGACGCCGTGGACAGACCCTATGGCTACACCTTC. It is translated as CASSDAVDRPYGYTF.

The V call is TRBV28, the J call TRBJ1-2; TRBD1 matches at 8 bases. This CDR3 has 15 residues. Trimming took 5 bases from V and 7 from J; bases not matched to a gene: 12. Germline V lookup: CDR1 MDHEN, CDR2 SYDVKM. CDR3 sequence: CASSAPDRQGTGYTF. CDR3 DNA: TGTGCCAGCAGTGCGCCAGATAGACAGGGGACTGGCTACACCTTC.

The genes are TRBV3-1 (or the pseudogene TRBV3-2) and TRBJ1-1; D is uncertain. The CDR3 has 12 residues. Between the trimmed V and J ends, which lost 1 base and 2 bases, there was a span of 2 bases. CDR1 and CDR2 from the germline V gene are LGHDT and YNNKEL (reference sequence). This CDR3 reads CASSQANTEAFF. Here the CDR3 DNA reads TGTGCCAGCAGCCAAGCTAACACTGAAGCTTTCTTT.

The CDR3 sequence is CASSLSWGQGHEQFF. CDR3 DNA: TGTGCCAGCAGCTTAAGTTGGGGACAGGGGCATGAGCAGTTCTTC. The rearrangement links TRBV7-2 to TRBJ2-1; 10 nucleotides agree with TRBD1. The CDR3 has 15 amino acids. Germline CDR1 and CDR2: SGHTA and FQGNSA. J gave up 8 bases and V 2 bases, and 6 bases lay outside the gene matches.

This chain links TRBV5-4 with TRBJ1-2; 8 bases map to TRBD1. CDR1 is SGHNT, CDR2 YYREEE, per germline (reference sequence). The CDR3 is 16 residues long. V was pared by 0 bases and J by 7 bases, with 11 bases of the junction left unmatched. Written as DNA, the CDR3 is TGTGCCAGCAGCTTGGGGGGTCAGGGGGCCTCGTCTGGCTACACCTTC. It translates to CASSLGGQGASSGYTF. The full variable domain, its missing parts supplied by reference TRBV5-4 and TRBJ1-2, is ETGVTQSPTHLIKTRGQQVTLRCSSQSGHNTVSWYQQALGQGPQFIFQYYREEENGRGNFPPRFSGLQFPNYSSELNVNALELDDSALYLCASSLGGQGASSGYTFGSGTRLTVV.

This clone has just one count. The V and J genes are TRBV7-2 and TRBJ2-2; the D gene is possibly TRBD1 (5 bases). The CDR3 covers 16 residues. Germline V gives CDR1 SGHTA, CDR2 FQGNSA. V lost 5 bases and J 7 bases, leaving 20 bases between the germline ends. Here the CDR3 DNA reads TGTGCCAGCAGCATCAGGGAATGGATGGCCCGCGGGGAGCTGTTTTTT. Amino acid sequence: CASSIREWMARGELFF.

The rearrangement uses TRBV9 and TRBJ2-1, with TRBD1 matching 8 bases. V was clipped by 1 base and J by 8 bases; unmatched bases: 5. There are 14 residues in the CDR3. CDR1 is SGDLS, CDR2 YYNGEE, per germline. CDR3 region: CASSVLGQGDEQFF. The CDR3 DNA is TGTGCCAGCAGCGTACTAGGACAGGGCGATGAGCAGTTCTTC.

The CDR3 loop reads CAISESGLNNQPQHF. The CDR3 nucleotides read TGTGCCATCAGTGAGTCAGGACTCAACAATCAGCCCCAGCATTTT. The rearrangement uses TRBV10-3 and TRBJ1-5; D gene ambiguous. Germline CDR1 is ENHRY and CDR2 is SYGVKD. V gave up 0 bases and J gave up 3 bases, with 9 bases separating them. The CDR3 consists of 15 residues.

Written as DNA, the CDR3 is TGTGCCAGCAGCAAAACAGGGGTTCACGAGCAGTACTTC. This codes for CASSKTGVHEQYF. The J gene is TRBJ2-7, the V gene TRBV5-4, with TRBD1 identical over 7 bases. The germline CDR1 and CDR2 sequences are SGHNT and YYREEE (reference sequence). The length of the CDR3 is 13 residues. J was trimmed by 5 bases and V by 4 bases; bases with no gene match: 6.

CDR3 sequence: CASSYGGTEETQYF. The CDR3 bases are TGTGCCAGCAGTTACGGAGGGACAGAAGAGACCCAGTACTTC. This chain connects TRBV6-5 to TRBJ2-5, with D perhaps matching TRBD1 (7 bases). Looked up from germline, CDR1 is MNHEY and CDR2 is SVGAGI. The V gene lost 2 bases and the J gene lost 3 bases, with 10 bases spanning the gap. CDR3 length: 14 amino acids.

CDR3 region: CASSWDRGPGNTIYF. The CDR3 DNA follows: TGCGCCAGCAGCTGGGACAGGGGACCAGGAAACACCATATATTTT. This chain uses TRBV5-1 with TRBJ1-3; 10 bases line up with TRBD1. V was pared by 3 bases and J by 4 bases, with 4 bases of the junction left unmatched. The CDR3 has 15 amino acids. Germline CDR1 SGHRS, CDR2 YFSETQ.

This clone was seen more than once but under ten times. V gene TRBV4-3 combines with J gene TRBJ1-5; 8 bases agree with TRBD1. This CDR3 has 15 amino acids. Germline trimming cut 4 bases from V and 0 bases from J; bases unmatched to any gene: 2. The germline gives CDR1 LGHNA, CDR2 YSLEER. In DNA form, the CDR3 reads TGCGCCAGCAGCCGGGACAGGTATAGCAATCAGCCCCAGCATTTT. It encodes CASSRDRYSNQPQHF.

The rearrangement links TRBV20-1 to TRBJ1-2; D is uncertain. This CDR3 spans 11 amino acids. Per the germline V gene, CDR1 is DFQATT and CDR2 is SNEGSKA (reference sequence). Trimming stripped 5 bases from V and 4 bases from J, with 8 bases between. The chain's CDR3 is CSALASYGYTF. The CDR3 bases are TGCAGTGCTTTGGCTAGCTATGGCTACACCTTC.

V and J are TRBV4-1 and TRBJ1-6, with D uncertain. Germline lookup yields CDR1 MGHRA and CDR2 YSYEKL. There are 15 residues in the CDR3. V was shortened by 1 base and J by 7 bases, with 11 bases between the two germline ends. CDR3 residues: CASSQAPVLNSPLHF. CDR3 coding DNA: TGCGCCAGCAGCCAAGCCCCGGTACTGAATTCACCCCTCCACTTT.

The chain has TRBV2 and TRBJ2-3, with D maybe TRBD2 (5 bases). Germline V gene sequence: CDR1 SNHLY, CDR2 FYNNEI. V lost 3 bases, J lost 5 bases, and 15 bases lay in between. This CDR3 region has 15 residues. Here the CDR3 reads CASSEWSSSGDTQYF. CDR3 bases: TGTGCCAGCAGTGAGTGGTCTAGCTCAGGAGATACGCAGTATTTT.